This T cell receptor beta chain came from a study of blood T cell repertoires in COVID-19. How the authors handled the data: It was from reference gene primer amplification that nucleated cell counts were estimated. Generated by immunoSEQ multiplex PCR, the TCRdb table keeps only in-frame clones and is missing some. V and J calls and clone size follow that table, whereas D and trimming were derived from the DNA. The sample carries about 200,000 clones, 80% to 85% recorded once. Germline CDR1 and CDR2: MNHNS and SASEGT. V was cut by 1 base and J by 0 bases, with 3 bases left in between. The CDR3 has 13 amino acids.

The chain is built from TRBV6-1 and TRBJ1-1; the D is unclear. The sequence was obtained from a middle-aged man who had recovered from COVID-19. Sequenced material: PBMCs or T cells enriched from blood (not recorded which). The CDR3 DNA follows: TGTGCCAGCAGTGAAGTAGTGAACACTGAAGCTTTCTTT. Encoded protein: CASSEVVNTEAFF.